This T cell receptor beta chain was profiled in a study of cytomegalovirus exposure and HLA in healthy donors. Study-wide background: Of roughly 400 genotyped donors, 81% grouped in the Caucasian-associated ancestry cluster. Findings and limits, study-wide: Per a prior analysis, the majority of TCR beta V segments were productive roughly 87% or roughly 30% of the time. In vitro testing confirmed three CMV-associated chains as specific for CMV antigens.

Primers: 60 Vbeta forward and 13 Jbeta reverse. Measured with immunoSEQ multiplex PCR; TCRdb has only the in-frame clones, and not every one. The table lists about 88,000 clones. In the case of this clone: The antigen is undetermined.

The donors gave bone marrow, and they were healthy. Germline V gene data show CDR1 as SGHAT and CDR2 as FQNNGV. This CDR3 has 16 residues. The ends lost 4 bases at V and 5 bases at J; junction bases unmatched: 13. The rearrangement uses TRBV11-2 and TRBJ2-5; the match to TRBD2 covers 7 bases. The material sequenced was PBMCs. The sequence derives from a girl between 5 and 17 years old in good health and CMV-seropositive. The CDR3 nucleotides read TGTGCCAGCAGCTCGAGGGACTACCCACATCGGGAGACCCAGTACTTC. This sequence encodes CASSSRDYPHRETQYF.